These T cell receptor beta chains were read from a single sample in a study of metastatic and nonmetastatic thyroid tumors. TCRdb called clones again from the PCR reads with MiXCR. The sample consists of over 25,000 clones, around a sixth of them appearing once. Specimen: blood. Source of these receptors: a female donor with papillary thyroid cancer or a benign thyroid nodule (not recorded which). Some clones in this sample may be carry-over from other donors' samples. The CDR3 runs from the conserved cysteine through the conserved F or W. The order of the fields is J gene, V gene, clone size, D gene, CDR3 length, CDR3 DNA, CDR3 protein. The D gene is left open where the match is weak. Clone size is given for some rows only: seen once, a few or many times, or a class if the clone is expanded.

TRBJ1-2 TRBV12-3/TRBV12-4 NA NA 13 TGTGCCAGCAGATCTGACAAGGGAGTCGGCTACACCTTC CASRSDKGVGYTF
TRBJ1-1 TRBV20-1 many TRBD1 13 TGCAGTGCTGCACAGGGGGCGTCGGCCGAAGCTTTCTTT CSAAQGASAEAFF
TRBJ2-1 TRBV20-1 once TRBD2 16 TGCAGTGCTAGAGATCCGGCGGGAGGCCACTACAATGAGCAGTTCTTC CSARDPAGGHYNEQFF
TRBJ2-1 TRBV6-1 few NA 15 TGTGCCAGCAGTGGGACATCCCTAATGGGAGATGAGAAGTTCTTC CASSGTSLMGDEKFF
TRBJ2-2 TRBV11-2 many NA 17 TGTGCCAGCAGCTTAGATTTTGGAGGGGGCGGCACCGGGGAGCTGTTTTTT CASSLDFGGGGTGELFF
TRBJ1-2 TRBV20-1 few TRBD1 15 TGCAGTTCAAAAACATTCGGACAGGGGAACTATGGCTACACCTTC CSSKTFGQGNYGYTF
TRBJ1-2 TRBV19 many NA 12 TGTGCCAGTAGCCTATCTAACTATGGCTACACCTTC CASSLSNYGYTF
TRBJ2-7 TRBV12-3/TRBV12-4 NA TRBD1 14 TGTGCCAGCTCGAGGACAGGGGGTTTCTACGAGCAGTACTTC CASSRTGGFYEQYF
TRBJ1-1 TRBV2 many NA 12 TGTGCCACCTCACTGGGTTACACTGAAGCTTTCTTT CATSLGYTEAFF
TRBJ1-2 TRBV9 many NA 16 TGTGCCAGCAGCGTAGCCGGGGAGCCAACCTGGCGGGGCTACACCTTC CASSVAGEPTWRGYTF
TRBJ2-3 TRBV7-7 many NA 15 TGTGCTAGCAGCTTAGGTACGGTCAGCACAGATACGCAGTATTTT CASSLGTVSTDTQYF
TRBJ2-7 TRBV6-2/TRBV6-3 few NA 13 TGCGCCAGCAGTTACTCTCGCAGCTACGAGCAGTACTTC CASSYSRSYEQYF
TRBJ2-2 TRBV6-1 many NA 11 TGTGCCAGCAGTGAAGGGGGCCGGCTGTTTTTT CASSEGGRLFF
TRBJ2-7 TRBV6-1 NA NA 13 TGTGCCAGCAGTGACGACCCGTTGGGGGAGCAGTACTTC CASSDDPLGEQYF
TRBJ2-7 TRBV3-1 many NA 12 TGTGCCAGCAGCCAACTGGGAGCCGAGCAGTACTTC CASSQLGAEQYF
TRBJ2-7 TRBV7-9 many TRBD1 16 TGTGCCAGCAGCTTAGGGCCCCGGACAGGCCCCTACGAGCAGTACTTC CASSLGPRTGPYEQYF
TRBJ2-7 TRBV5-1 many NA 13 TGCGCCAGCAGCTTGGCCAGCTCCTACGAGCAGTACTTC CASSLASSYEQYF
TRBJ2-7 TRBV28 many NA 12 TGTGCCAGCAGCCTGCCCAGCTTCGAGCAGTACTTC CASSLPSFEQYF
TRBJ2-2 TRBV9 many NA 16 TGTGCCAGCAGCCCAGGCGGGGCCCTGAACACCGGGGAGCTGTTTTTT CASSPGGALNTGELFF
TRBJ2-2 TRBV11-1 many NA 16 TGTGCCAGCAGCCCGGCGCCAGGGTGGAACACCGGGGAGCTGTTTTTT CASSPAPGWNTGELFF
TRBJ2-7 TRBV4-1 many NA 14 TGCGCCAGCAGCCAAGTTTTTTCTGGGGGCGAGCAGTACTTC CASSQVFSGGEQYF
TRBJ1-2 TRBV12-3/TRBV12-4 few NA 12 TGTGCCAGCAGTCTGTCACGTTTGGGCTACACCTTC CASSLSRLGYTF